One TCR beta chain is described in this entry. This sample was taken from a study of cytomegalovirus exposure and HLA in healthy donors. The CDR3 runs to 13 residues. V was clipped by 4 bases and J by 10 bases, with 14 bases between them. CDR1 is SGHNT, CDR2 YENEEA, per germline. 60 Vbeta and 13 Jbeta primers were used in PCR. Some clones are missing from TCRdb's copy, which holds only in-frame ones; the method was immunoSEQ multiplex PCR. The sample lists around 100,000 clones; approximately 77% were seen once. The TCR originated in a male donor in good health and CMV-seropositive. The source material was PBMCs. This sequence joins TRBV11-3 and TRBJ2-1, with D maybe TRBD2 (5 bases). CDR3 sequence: CASSSLLRGEQFF. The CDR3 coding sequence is TGTGCCAGCAGCTCCCTACTGCGAGGGGAGCAGTTCTTC.